This TCR beta chain was identified in a study of cytomegalovirus exposure and HLA in healthy donors. PCR was performed using 60 Vbeta and 13 Jbeta primers. Sequenced by immunoSEQ multiplex PCR; TCRdb stores in-frame clones only, minus some. The table counts about 58,000 clones; 3.5% to 4% lies in the top ten. General study points: Later analysis found that TCR beta chains associated with HLA were more clonally expanded than other, equally common chains. The authors listed 150 to 200 TCR beta chains as cytomegalovirus-associated.

To note about this clone: The antigen is undetermined.

The sequence was collected from a male donor in good health and CMV-seronegative. Sequences were obtained from PBMCs.

In DNA form, the CDR3 reads TGCGCCAGCAGCCGGGAAAGTCAGTCTGGAAACACCATATATTTT. It is translated as CASSRESQSGNTIYF. The rearrangement joins TRBV5-1 to TRBJ1-3; D unresolved. The V end lost 4 bases, the J end lost 1 base, and 12 bases lay between the germline ends. There are 15 residues in the CDR3. Germline V CDR1 and CDR2: SGHRS, YFSETQ.